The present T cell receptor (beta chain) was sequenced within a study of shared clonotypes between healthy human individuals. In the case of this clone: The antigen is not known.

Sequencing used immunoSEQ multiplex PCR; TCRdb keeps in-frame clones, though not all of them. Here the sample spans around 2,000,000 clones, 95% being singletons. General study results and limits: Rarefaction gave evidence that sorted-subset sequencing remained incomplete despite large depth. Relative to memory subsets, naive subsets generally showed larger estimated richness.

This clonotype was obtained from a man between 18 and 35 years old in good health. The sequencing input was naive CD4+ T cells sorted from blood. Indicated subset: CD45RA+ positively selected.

CDR3 loop: CASSLASVTDTQYF. CDR3 coding DNA: TGCGCCAGCAGCTTGGCCTCGGTCACAGATACGCAGTATTTT. The chain combines TRBV5-1 with TRBJ2-3; D remains unclear. Deletions cut 0 bases from V and 2 bases from J, with 7 bases between. This CDR3 has 14 residues. The germline V gene has CDR1 SGHRS and CDR2 YFSETQ.